The 23 T cell receptor beta chains given below trace back to one sample, sequenced in a study of chemoradiotherapy in HPV16-positive cancers. Here immunoSEQ multiplex PCR was the method, and the copy in TCRdb shows in-frame clones only, minus some. In the table there are approximately 28,000 clones, roughly nine tenths of which are singletons. The sequencing here drew on blood, taken from a patient who underwent chemoradiotherapy. Source of these receptors: a human donor with HPV-associated anogenital cancer.

The chain uses TRBV20-1 and TRBJ2-7; tentatively, D is TRBD1 (6 bases). The V gene lost 4 bases and the J gene lost 7 bases, with 8 bases spanning the gap. Germline CDR1 DFQATT, CDR2 SNEGSKA (reference sequence). The CDR3 has 10 amino acids. The CDR3 region has the DNA TGCAGTGCTAACAGGGTTGAGCAGTACTTC. Translation: CSANRVEQYF.

The J gene is TRBJ2-2, the V gene TRBV5-4, with D tentatively TRBD2 (6 bases). The CDR3 loop spans 16 amino acids. Trimming stripped 4 bases from V and 0 bases from J, with 13 bases between. Looked up from germline, CDR1 is SGHNT and CDR2 is YYREEE (reference sequence). The CDR3 here is CASSPLSGANTGELFF. CDR3 nucleotides: TGTGCCAGCAGCCCCCTTTCGGGGGCGAACACCGGGGAGCTGTTTTTT.

The V and J genes are TRBV4-2 and TRBJ2-1; 8 positions match TRBD1. Germline CDR1 LGHNA, CDR2 YNFKEQ. The CDR3 extends over 15 amino acids. Trimming removed 3 bases from V and 7 bases from J; junction bases left unmatched: 8. As DNA, the CDR3 is TGTGCCAGCAGCCAGAGACAGGGGCCGGGGAATGAGCAGTTCTTC. Protein product: CASSQRQGPGNEQFF.

The gene calls are TRBV10-1 and TRBJ2-2; D not resolved. The CDR3 sequence is 14 residues long. V lost 4 bases and J 0 bases, leaving 6 bases between the germline ends. Germline V gene lookup returns CDR1 WNHNN and CDR2 SYGVQD (reference sequence). The CDR3 reads CASSVRANTGELFF. CDR3 bases: TGCGCCAGCAGTGTAAGAGCGAACACCGGGGAGCTGTTTTTT.

The genes are TRBV28 and TRBJ1-6; 12 bases line up with TRBD1. Germline V gene sequence: CDR1 MDHEN, CDR2 SYDVKM. This CDR3 comprises 18 residues. The ends lost 5 bases at V and 2 bases at J; junction bases unmatched: 7. The CDR3 sequence is CASSPWDRGRPYNSPLHF. The DNA of the CDR3 is TGTGCCAGCAGTCCGTGGGACAGGGGGCGCCCCTATAATTCACCCCTCCACTTT. The full variable domain, its missing parts supplied by reference TRBV28 and TRBJ1-6, is DVKVTQSSRYLVKRTGEKVFLECVQDMDHENMFWYRQDPGLGLRLIYFSYDVKMKEKGDIPEGYSVSREKKERFSLILESASTNQTSMYLCASSPWDRGRPYNSPLHFGNGTRLTVT.

This chain joins TRBV14 and TRBJ1-3; a weak D match, TRBD1 (6 bases). The germline V and J ends were trimmed by 0 bases and 0 bases, with 15 bases remaining between them. Germline lookup yields CDR1 SGHDN and CDR2 FVKESK. CDR3 length equals 18 residues. CDR3: CASSQDPQGTSSGNTIYF. CDR3 in DNA: TGTGCCAGCAGCCAAGATCCCCAGGGGACATCCTCTGGAAACACCATATATTTT.

The chain recombines TRBV6-5 with TRBJ2-2; D is undetermined. This CDR3 is built from 12 residues. Trimming removed 0 bases from V and 7 bases from J, with 3 bases in between. CDR1 is MNHEY, CDR2 SVGAGI, per germline. CDR3 nucleotides: TGTGCCAGCAGTTACTCCGGCGGGGAGCTGTTTTTT. It encodes CASSYSGGELFF.

The CDR3 reads CASSYGRGDTQYF. In nucleotides, the CDR3 is TGTGCCAGCAGTTATGGGCGGGGAGATACGCAGTATTTT. The chain couples TRBV27 to TRBJ2-3, with a weak D call TRBD2 (6 bases). Germline values: CDR1 MNHEY, CDR2 SMNVEV (reference sequence). Trimming shortened V by 4 bases and J by 5 bases, and 10 bases separated the two germline ends. CDR3 length equals 13 residues.

The chain joins TRBV5-4 to TRBJ2-3, with D uncertain. V lost 1 base to trimming and J lost 6 bases, with 3 bases between them. The CDR3 extends over 11 amino acids. Germline lookup yields CDR1 SGHNT and CDR2 YYREEE (reference sequence). DNA for the CDR3: TGTGCCAGCAGCTTGACGGATACGCAGTATTTT. This translates into CASSLTDTQYF.

The J gene is TRBJ1-1, the V gene TRBV29-1, with unresolved D. Looked up from germline, CDR1 is SQVTM and CDR2 is ANQGSEA. With 1 base removed from V and 1 base from J, the gap between germline ends came to 4 bases. This CDR3 contains 12 residues. The CDR3 is CSVEGQNTEAFF. The CDR3 DNA reads as TGCAGCGTTGAAGGGCAGAACACTGAAGCTTTCTTT.

The chain links TRBV13 to TRBJ1-3; D is perhaps TRBD1 (5 bases). Trimming took off 3 bases at V and 9 bases at J, with 21 bases between the two ends. In germline, CDR1 is PRHDT, CDR2 FYEKMQ (reference sequence). This CDR3 has 16 amino acids. The CDR3 bases are TGTGCCAGCAGCTTCGAGATGGGGACGTCGCCCGGCACCATATATTTT. This encodes CASSFEMGTSPGTIYF.

The chain's CDR3 is CASSLMGGTSTDTQYF. The CDR3 DNA follows: TGCGCCAGCAGCTTGATGGGGGGGACTAGCACAGATACGCAGTATTTT. The J gene is TRBJ2-3, the V gene TRBV5-1; 7 bases are shared with TRBD2. Germline values: CDR1 SGHRS, CDR2 YFSETQ. The CDR3 loop spans 16 amino acids. The V gene end was trimmed by 1 base and the J gene end by 0 bases; junction bases not matched to a gene: 5.

V gene TRBV6-6 combines with J gene TRBJ1-3; tentatively, D is TRBD1 (6 bases). Germline V gene data show CDR1 as MNHNY and CDR2 as SVGAGI (reference sequence). Deletions cut 8 bases from V and 2 bases from J, with 13 bases between. CDR3 size: 14 residues. The CDR3 DNA follows: TGTGCCAGCCACTTCTCAGGGGCTGGAAACACCATATATTTT. Translated: CASHFSGAGNTIYF.

This chain uses TRBV18 with TRBJ1-1; no reliable D call. There are 12 residues in the CDR3. The V end was cut by 3 bases, the J end by 5 bases, with 7 bases between. In germline, CDR1 is KGHSH, CDR2 LQKENI. CDR3 in DNA: TGTGCCAGCTCACCGGTTAAAACTGAAGCTTTCTTT. Protein product: CASSPVKTEAFF.

This chain connects TRBV19 to TRBJ2-4, with D hard to call. V was trimmed by 5 bases and J by 1 base, leaving 15 bases between them. The CDR3 spans 16 residues. Germline V lookup: CDR1 LNHDA, CDR2 SQIVND (reference sequence). Here the CDR3 reads CASSFYGGHAKNIQYF. As DNA, the CDR3 is TGTGCCAGTAGTTTTTACGGTGGTCATGCCAAAAACATTCAGTACTTC.

The chain carries TRBV7-3 and TRBJ2-3; no clear D. Germline V gene sequence: CDR1 SGHTA, CDR2 FQGTGA. CDR3 size: 15 residues. V lost 6 bases, J lost 0 bases, and 13 bases lay in between. The CDR3 DNA sequence: TGTGCCAGCAGTTCCATTTCGGGTAGCACAGATACGCAGTATTTT. It is translated as CASSSISGSTDTQYF.

The chain is built from TRBV30 and TRBJ1-6; tentative D call: TRBD1 (5 bases). This CDR3 is built from 11 residues. Per the germline V gene, CDR1 is GTSNPN and CDR2 is SVGIG (reference sequence). V gave up 1 base and J gave up 10 bases, with 5 bases separating them. In nucleotides, the CDR3 is TGTGCCTGGAGTGAGGGGTCACCCCTCCACTTT. This encodes CAWSEGSPLHF.

This clone was picked up one time. The rearrangement links TRBV4-2 to TRBJ2-6; weak D call: TRBD2 (5 bases). The CDR3 totals 18 residues. V dropped 0 bases and J dropped 7 bases, with 19 bases sitting between them. Germline-derived CDR1 and CDR2 are LGHNA and YNFKEQ. The CDR3 loop reads CASSQDVRILRGANVLTF. Written as DNA, the CDR3 is TGTGCCAGCAGCCAAGATGTCAGGATTCTACGGGGAGCCAACGTCCTGACTTTC.

The chain employs TRBV5-5 and TRBJ1-5, with no clear D. V lost 2 bases, J lost 0 bases, and 15 bases lay in between. CDR1 is SGHKS and CDR2 is YYEKEE in the germline V gene (reference sequence). This CDR3 region has 17 residues. CDR3 in DNA: TGTGCCAGCAGCTTCACCTTCCAGCCGTCTAGCAATCAGCCCCAGCATTTT. This codes for CASSFTFQPSSNQPQHF.

This clone was detected once. The chain combines TRBV6-5 with TRBJ2-2; 8 bases line up with TRBD2. The CDR3 totals 13 residues. J was trimmed by 6 bases and V by 6 bases; bases with no gene match: 3. Germline V gene data show CDR1 as MNHEY and CDR2 as SVGAGI. CDR3 region: CASSHSGAGELFF. The CDR3 DNA reads TGTGCCAGCAGCCATAGCGGGGCCGGGGAGCTGTTTTTT.

The V and J genes are TRBV7-6 and TRBJ2-7; 9 nucleotides agree with TRBD1. CDR1 and CDR2 (germline): SGHVS, FNYEAQ. V trimming: 5 bases; J trimming: 0 bases; junction bases outside the gene matches: 5. CDR3 size: 15 residues. The DNA of the CDR3 is TGTGCCAGCAGCCCCGGGACAGGGAGCTCCTACGAGCAGTACTTC. Protein: CASSPGTGSSYEQYF.

The chain carries TRBV19 and TRBJ2-3; no definite D call. The CDR3 runs to 14 residues. The V end lost 3 bases, the J end lost 2 bases, and 9 bases lay between the germline ends. Germline values: CDR1 LNHDA, CDR2 SQIVND (reference sequence). For the CDR3, the DNA is TGTGCCAGTAGTATTGGGATGAACACAGATACGCAGTATTTT. It is translated as CASSIGMNTDTQYF.

This chain uses TRBV5-1 with TRBJ2-7; D gene unclear. Germline V lookup: CDR1 SGHRS, CDR2 YFSETQ. The V and J ends lost 3 bases and 2 bases respectively, with 12 bases between them. This CDR3 comprises 14 residues. Here the CDR3 DNA reads TGCGCCAGCAGCTCCGGACCTTCAACCTACGAGCAGTACTTC. It codes for CASSSGPSTYEQYF.